This TCR beta chain originates from a study of neoadjuvant anti-PD-1 for oral cavity cancer. Clones were sequenced by immunoSEQ multiplex PCR, and TCRdb holds only the in-frame ones, with some missing. The sample yields about 72,000 clones, around four fifths seen once. CDR1 is SGHNT and CDR2 is YYREEE in the germline V gene (reference sequence). V lost 0 bases and J 4 bases, leaving 7 bases between the germline ends. The length of the CDR3 is 13 residues. This sequence originates from a person aged 40 to 85 with oral cavity squamous cell carcinoma. Sequences were derived from PBMCs, sampled before nivolumab (anti-PD-1) treatment. The chain recombines TRBV5-4 with TRBJ1-1; no definite D call. This CDR3 reads CASSLVGSTEAFF. The CDR3, as DNA: TGTGCCAGCAGCTTGGTGGGCAGCACTGAAGCTTTCTTT. Complete variable domain (other parts from reference TRBV5-4 and TRBJ1-1): ETGVTQSPTHLIKTRGQQVTLRCSSQSGHNTVSWYQQALGQGPQFIFQYYREEENGRGNFPPRFSGLQFPNYSSELNVNALELDDSALYLCASSLVGSTEAFFGQGTRLTVV.